Following are 20 T cell receptor beta chains from one sample sequenced in a study of cytomegalovirus exposure and HLA in healthy donors. PCR primers comprised 60 Vbeta and 13 Jbeta primers. TCRdb's copy holds only in-frame clones and misses some; the assay was immunoSEQ multiplex PCR. The sample carries over 65,000 clones, more than 75% recorded once. The sample taken for sequencing was PBMCs. The receptors stem from a woman between 40 and 50 years old in good health and CMV-seropositive.

V usage is TRBV29-1 and J usage is TRBJ1-4; 7 bases are shared with TRBD1. The V gene's germline CDR1 is SQVTM and CDR2 ANQGSEA. The CDR3 runs to 13 residues. V was clipped by 5 bases and J by 4 bases; unmatched bases: 4. For the CDR3, the DNA is TGCAGCGTTATGGGACAGCTTAATGAAAAACTGTTTTTT. Encoded protein: CSVMGQLNEKLFF.

This clone was found once. The rearrangement links TRBV28 to TRBJ1-1; D gene uncertain. Per germline, CDR1 MDHEN and CDR2 SYDVKM. V was shortened by 3 bases and J by 5 bases, with 10 bases between the two germline ends. The length of the CDR3 is 13 residues. CDR3 region: CASSFSRGTEAFF. In DNA form, the CDR3 reads TGTGCCAGCAGTTTTTCTCGAGGGACTGAAGCTTTCTTT. The whole variable domain, filled in from reference TRBV28 and TRBJ1-1, reads DVKVTQSSRYLVKRTGEKVFLECVQDMDHENMFWYRQDPGLGLRLIYFSYDVKMKEKGDIPEGYSVSREKKERFSLILESASTNQTSMYLCASSFSRGTEAFFGQGTRLTVV.

The J gene is TRBJ2-3, the V gene TRBV28, with TRBD2 as a possible D gene (6 bases). V lost 8 bases and J lost 6, with 24 bases in between. The CDR3 runs to 16 residues. The germline V gene encodes CDR1 MDHEN and CDR2 SYDVKM. The CDR3 DNA reads TGTGCCAGCGGGCTGACCGGACTGGGAGGTGCGGATACGCAGTATTTT. The encoded protein is CASGLTGLGGADTQYF.

The rearrangement uses TRBV4-2 and TRBJ2-7; perhaps TRBD1 as D (5 bases). CDR1 is LGHNA, CDR2 YNFKEQ, per germline. The CDR3 loop spans 14 amino acids. V lost 0 bases and J lost 6, with 12 bases in between. Written as DNA, the CDR3 is TGTGCCAGCAGCCAAGATTTAGGGGTTGTCGAGCAGTACTTC. It specifies CASSQDLGVVEQYF.

The rearrangement links TRBV7-9 to TRBJ1-2, with TRBD1 matching 7 bases. This CDR3 contains 14 residues. Trimming removed 1 base from V and 8 bases from J; junction bases left unmatched: 7. CDR1 is SEHNR and CDR2 is FQNEAQ in the germline V gene (reference sequence). The DNA of the CDR3 is TGTGCCAGCAGCTTAGTAGCGGCGACAGGGGGCTACACCTTC. Translated, it gives CASSLVAATGGYTF. The whole variable domain, remainder taken from reference TRBV7-9 and TRBJ1-2, is DTGVSQNPRHKITKRGQNVTFRCDPISEHNRLYWYRQTLGQGPEFLTYFQNEAQLEKSRLLSDRFSAERPKGSFSTLEIQRTEQGDSAMYLCASSLVAATGGYTFGSGTRLTVV.

The table lists this clone with a few counts. The chain joins TRBV5-4 to TRBJ1-1, with D hard to call. This CDR3 has 14 residues. Looked up from germline, CDR1 is SGHNT and CDR2 is YYREEE (reference sequence). V dropped 2 bases and J dropped 1 base, with 9 bases sitting between them. CDR3 coding DNA: TGTGCCAGCAGCTTTCCGGAGAGGAACACTGAAGCTTTCTTT. Translating it yields CASSFPERNTEAFF.

The V call is TRBV6-1, the J call TRBJ2-3; D remains unclear. CDR3 size: 14 residues. V dropped 3 bases and J dropped 4 bases, with 11 bases sitting between them. From germline, CDR1 is MNHNS and CDR2 SASEGT. CDR3 bases: TGTGCCAGCAGTGACCGAGGAGTTGCAGATACGCAGTATTTT. Translated: CASSDRGVADTQYF.

The chain combines TRBV7-9 with TRBJ1-1, with D tentatively TRBD1 (5 bases). The CDR3 is 14 amino acids. The germline V gene encodes CDR1 SEHNR and CDR2 FQNEAQ (reference sequence). The V end lost 4 bases, the J end lost 10 bases, and 19 bases lay between the germline ends. The chain's CDR3 is CASSWGGETTGAFF. CDR3 DNA sequence: TGTGCCAGCAGCTGGGGGGGGGAAACGACCGGAGCTTTCTTT.

The chain links TRBV2 to TRBJ1-2, with a weak D call TRBD1 (5 bases). Germline assignment: CDR1 SNHLY and CDR2 FYNNEI. V lost 1 base and J lost 8, with 11 bases in between. The CDR3 consists of 13 residues. CDR3: CASSEEIPGGYTF. The CDR3 DNA is TGTGCCAGCAGTGAAGAAATCCCAGGGGGCTACACCTTC. Supplemented by reference TRBV2 and TRBJ1-2, the full variable domain reads EPEVTQTPSHQVTQMGQEVILRCVPISNHLYFYWYRQILGQKVEFLVSFYNNEISEKSEIFDDQFSVERPDGSNFTLKIRSTKLEDSAMYFCASSEEIPGGYTFGSGTRLTVV.

This clone was seen once. The junction does not match germline at one end; this may be a read error. Here the CDR3 DNA reads TGTGCCAGTAGTGAAGGGACAGGGCGCGTTGAGCAGCACTTC. Translation gives CASSEGTGRVEQHF. The genes are TRBV19 and TRBJ2-7, with 9 bases matching TRBD1. Germline loops: CDR1 LNHDA, CDR2 SQIVND (reference sequence). This CDR3 spans 14 amino acids.

The gene calls are TRBV28 and TRBJ2-3, with 10 bases aligning to TRBD1. From germline, CDR1 is MDHEN and CDR2 SYDVKM. The trim removed 6 bases at V and 14 bases at J, leaving 11 bases unmatched. CDR3 length equals 13 residues. The chain's CDR3 is CASREGKDRGGYF. CDR3 nucleotides: TGTGCCAGCAGGGAGGGAAAGGACAGGGGGGGGTATTTT. Supplemented by reference TRBV28 and TRBJ2-3, the full variable domain reads DVKVTQSSRYLVKRTGEKVFLECVQDMDHENMFWYRQDPGLGLRLIYFSYDVKMKEKGDIPEGYSVSREKKERFSLILESASTNQTSMYLCASREGKDRGGYFGPGTRLTVL.

Details on this clone: The junction does not match germline at one end; this may be a read error. Here the CDR3 reads CAWSAGTGTYGQYF. The CDR3 nucleotides are TGTGCCTGGAGCGCCGGGACAGGGACCTACGGGCAGTACTTC. The chain has TRBV30 and TRBJ2-7; TRBD1 matches at 9 bases. CDR3 length equals 14 residues. The germline gives CDR1 GTSNPN, CDR2 SVGIG (reference sequence).

The chain employs TRBV2 and TRBJ1-6; a weak D match, TRBD1 (5 bases). The germline gives CDR1 SNHLY, CDR2 FYNNEI. The CDR3 contains 15 residues. The V gene lost 7 bases and the J gene lost 7 bases, with 17 bases spanning the gap. The DNA for the CDR3 is TGTGCCAGCACCGGGGGGACGGCGAAAAATTCACCCCTCCACTTT. Translation: CASTGGTAKNSPLHF.

The chain has TRBV5-6 and TRBJ1-1; D is ambiguous. Trimming removed 4 bases at V and 7 bases at J, with 11 bases between. Germline V gene data show CDR1 as SGHDT and CDR2 as YYEEEE. The CDR3 totals 12 residues. The CDR3 spells CASSLQAGEAFF. The DNA of the CDR3 is TGTGCCAGCAGCCTGCAGGCCGGTGAAGCTTTCTTT.

The J gene is TRBJ1-4, the V gene TRBV28; D unresolved. CDR1 MDHEN and CDR2 SYDVKM come from the germline V gene. Trimming stripped 4 bases from V and 4 bases from J, with 16 bases between. This CDR3 is built from 16 residues. The CDR3 coding sequence is TGTGCCAGCAGTTCCCCCCGCTGGGAGAATAATGAAAAACTGTTTTTT. As protein: CASSSPRWENNEKLFF.

J is TRBJ1-1 and V is TRBV30, with D uncertain. With 2 bases removed from V and 5 bases from J, the gap between germline ends came to 3 bases. The CDR3 contains 10 residues. CDR1 is GTSNPN, CDR2 SVGIG, per germline (reference sequence). The CDR3 coding sequence is TGTGCCTGGAGTTATACTGAAGCTTTCTTT. Translation gives CAWSYTEAFF.

The rearrangement joins TRBV27 to TRBJ2-7, with 8 bases matching TRBD2. Germline V lookup: CDR1 MNHEY, CDR2 SMNVEV (reference sequence). This CDR3 spans 18 amino acids. The V gene end was trimmed by 2 bases and the J gene end by 4 bases; junction bases not matched to a gene: 16. CDR3 residues: CASSLRPPSAGVVYEQYF. As DNA, the CDR3 is TGTGCCAGCAGTTTACGCCCCCCCTCAGCGGGAGTGGTTTACGAGCAGTACTTC.

This sequence joins TRBV7-9 and TRBJ2-2, with TRBD1 identical over 9 bases. Trimming removed 3 bases from V and 5 bases from J; junction bases left unmatched: 4. The CDR3 sequence is 15 residues long. The germline gives CDR1 SEHNR, CDR2 FQNEAQ (reference sequence). DNA for the CDR3: TGTGCCAGCAGCTTTTCCGGGACAGGGACCGGGGAGCTGTTTTTT. Protein product: CASSFSGTGTGELFF.

This clone was detected only once. The chain combines TRBV18 with TRBJ1-2; 8 nucleotides line up with TRBD1. V dropped 2 bases and J dropped 7; count of bases not matched to a gene: 6. Germline V CDR1 and CDR2: KGHSH, LQKENI. CDR3 length: 14 residues. The CDR3 here is CASSPMDRAGGYTF. CDR3 bases: TGTGCCAGCTCACCAATGGACAGGGCTGGTGGCTACACCTTC. Full variable domain (outside the CDR3, taken from reference TRBV18 and TRBJ1-2): NAGVMQNPRHLVRRRGQEARLRCSPMKGHSHVYWYRQLPEEGLKFMVYLQKENIIDESGMPKERFSAEFPKEGPSILRIQQVVRGDSAAYFCASSPMDRAGGYTFGSGTRLTVV.

CDR3 region: CASSLSGLAFNEQFF. CDR3 in DNA: TGTGCCAGCAGTTTGTCGGGACTAGCTTTCAATGAGCAGTTCTTC. The V gene is TRBV28, the J gene TRBJ2-1, with TRBD2 matching over 9 bases. Losses at the gene ends were 3 bases for V and 6 bases for J; bases not matched to a gene: 6. The length of the CDR3 is 15 residues. Germline V gene sequence: CDR1 MDHEN, CDR2 SYDVKM.